This TCR beta chain was sequenced during a study of control samples from healthy donors and cancer patients. J gave up 4 bases and V 1 base, and 6 bases lay outside the gene matches. The CDR3 has 15 residues. Germline V gene lookup returns CDR1 MNHEY and CDR2 SVGEGT. Sequencing was performed with immunoSEQ multiplex PCR; in TCRdb, only in-frame clones are kept and a portion is missing. Of 70,000 or so clones listed, roughly nine tenths were seen once; the top ten hold about 20%. The rearrangement joins TRBV6-2 or TRBV6-3 to TRBJ1-1; 7 nucleotides agree with TRBD1. The material sequenced was PBMCs. The receptor's source is a man in his fifties or sixties with lung cancer. The CDR3 protein is CASSYYRSGGTEAFF. The CDR3 DNA follows: TGTGCCAGCAGTTACTATCGTTCAGGGGGCACTGAAGCTTTCTTT.